The rows below give T cell receptor beta chains drawn from one sample of a study of persistence of HIV-infected CD4 T cells. TCRdb keeps only in-frame clones here, not all; method: immunoSEQ multiplex PCR. The sample records 35,000 to 40,000 clones, approximately 90% being singletons. No antigen is known for these receptors. Sequencing used CD4+ T cells sorted from PBMCs after 18-hour stimulation, obtained from a patient who received antiretroviral therapy. These receptors were collected from an adult man with HIV who was CMV-seropositive. CDR3s include the opening cysteine and the closing phenylalanine or tryptophan. D genes are given only for firm matches. Not all rows give a size; the values are once, few, many and, for expanded clones, a class.

>.|TRBV30|.|TRBJ1-5
CAWSLGTPFSNQPQHF
TGTGCCTGGAGCCTTGGGACCCCTTTTAGCAATCAGCCCCAGCATTTT
>.|TRBV6-5|.|TRBJ2-2
CASFPLITGELFF
TGTGCTAGCTTTCCCCTTATAACCGGGGAGCTGTTTTTT
>.|TRBV18|.|TRBJ2-6
CASSRAGANVLTF
TGTGCCAGCTCTCGTGCTGGGGCCAACGTCCTGACTTTC
>.|TRBV24-1|.|TRBJ2-1
CATSEAGSYNEQFF
TGTGCCACCAGTGAAGCGGGTTCCTACAATGAGCAGTTCTTC
>.|TRBV11-3|.|TRBJ1-2
CASSSPSGDGYTF
TGTGCCAGCAGCTCTCCCTCAGGGGATGGCTACACCTTC
>few|TRBV30|.|TRBJ1-1
CAWKKNTEAFF
TGTGCCTGGAAAAAGAACACTGAAGCTTTCTTT
>.|TRBV15|.|TRBJ2-5
CATSRGGGLGETQYF
TGTGCCACCAGCAGAGGGGGGGGCCTTGGAGAGACCCAGTACTTC
>.|TRBV28|TRBD1|TRBJ1-3
CASSPPGGRGNTIYF
TGTGCCAGCAGTCCCCCAGGGGGTAGAGGAAACACCATATATTTT
>few|TRBV5-1|.|TRBJ1-5
CASSLDGYSNQPQHF
TGCGCCAGCAGCTTGGATGGTTATAGCAATCAGCCCCAGCATTTT
>.|TRBV5-1|.|TRBJ1-1
CASSFVGGDTEAFF
TGCGCCAGCAGCTTCGTGGGGGGGGACACTGAAGCTTTCTTT
>few|TRBV10-3|.|TRBJ2-7
CAISEGSLKEQYF
TGTGCCATCAGTGAGGGATCTCTCAAGGAACAGTACTTC
>.|TRBV24-1|.|TRBJ1-5
CATRESGEGPQHF
TGTGCCACCCGTGAGTCGGGTGAAGGGCCCCAGCATTTT
>.|TRBV3-1/TRBV3-2|.|TRBJ2-7
CASSQVMGIAYEQYF
TGTGCCAGCAGCCAAGTTATGGGTATAGCCTACGAGCAGTACTTC
>.|TRBV4-1|.|TRBJ2-5
CASSPLKRGQETQYF
TGCGCCAGCAGCCCCCTCAAAAGAGGACAAGAGACCCAGTACTTC
>.|TRBV2|.|TRBJ1-4
CANSPAGTTNEKLFF
TGTGCCAACTCCCCTGCAGGGACTACTAATGAAAAACTGTTTTTT
>.|TRBV6-1|.|TRBJ1-5
CASTQSDQPQHF
TGTGCCAGCACCCAGTCAGATCAGCCCCAGCATTTT
>.|TRBV29-1|TRBD1|TRBJ1-3
CSVELGQGSLIGNTIYF
TGCAGCGTTGAATTGGGACAGGGTTCATTAATAGGAAACACCATATATTTT
>once|TRBV5-1|.|TRBJ1-3
CASSFVSGSGNTIYF
TGCGCCAGCAGCTTCGTCAGTGGTAGTGGAAACACCATATATTTT
>.|TRBV20-1|TRBD1|TRBJ1-1
CSASSQGGGMNTEAFF
TGCAGTGCTAGTTCACAGGGGGGAGGTATGAACACTGAAGCTTTCTTT
>.|TRBV18|.|TRBJ1-1
CASSHGGRSEAFF
TGTGCCAGCTCACACGGTGGCAGAAGTGAAGCTTTCTTT
>.|TRBV7-6|.|TRBJ2-3
CASSLYGDTQYF
TGTGCCAGCAGCCTTTACGGGGATACGCAGTATTTT
>.|TRBV27|TRBD2|TRBJ2-6
CASSLVGVRGSGANVLTF
TGTGCCAGCAGTTTGGTAGGAGTGCGGGGGTCTGGGGCCAACGTCCTGACTTTC
>.|TRBV18|.|TRBJ1-6
CASASQGSGSPLHF
TGTGCCAGCGCCTCACAGGGATCGGGTTCACCCCTCCACTTT
>.|TRBV6-1|.|TRBJ1-5
CASSEARQDSNQPQHF
TGTGCCAGCAGTGAAGCGAGACAGGATAGCAATCAGCCCCAGCATTTT
>once|TRBV6-5|TRBD1|TRBJ2-7
CASSSPTGHHEQYF
TGTGCCAGCAGTTCCCCGACAGGGCATCACGAGCAGTACTTC
>.|TRBV10-3|TRBD2|TRBJ2-3
CAISLGLASTDTQYF
TGTGCCATCAGTTTGGGACTAGCGAGCACAGATACGCAGTATTTT
>.|TRBV6-5|.|TRBJ2-3
CASTQLGDTQYF
TGTGCCAGCACCCAGCTTGGGGATACGCAGTATTTT
>.|TRBV2|.|TRBJ2-7
CASSEGEQYF
TGTGCCAGCAGTGAGGGCGAGCAGTACTTC
>few|TRBV18|TRBD1|TRBJ1-2
CASSPPLSGGGYGYTF
TGTGCCAGCTCACCACCCCTGTCAGGGGGCGGCTATGGCTACACCTTC
>.|TRBV7-2|TRBD1|TRBJ2-2
CASSPDRGRWGELFF
TGTGCCAGCAGCCCAGACAGGGGGCGTTGGGGGGAGCTGTTTTTT
>.|TRBV24-1|TRBD2|TRBJ2-1
CATRSTSGSGEQFF
TGTGCCACCAGGTCCACTAGCGGGTCGGGTGAGCAGTTCTTC
>.|TRBV5-1|TRBD1|TRBJ2-1
CASSLQGASEQFF
TGCGCCAGCAGCTTACAGGGGGCCAGTGAGCAGTTCTTC
>.|TRBV29-1|TRBD1|TRBJ2-4
CSVETGDIQYF
TGCAGCGTTGAGACAGGGGACATTCAGTACTTC
>once|TRBV30|.|TRBJ2-7
CAWSASSYEQYF
TGTGCCTGGAGTGCCAGCTCCTACGAGCAGTACTTC
>few|TRBV29-1|TRBD1|TRBJ2-7
CSVETTTGNSYEQYF
TGCAGCGTCGAAACTACGACAGGGAACTCCTACGAGCAGTACTTC
>.|TRBV3-1/TRBV3-2|TRBD1|TRBJ2-2
CASSHPRTGTTGELFF
TGTGCCAGCAGCCACCCCAGGACAGGAACTACCGGGGAGCTGTTTTTT
>.|TRBV6-5|.|TRBJ2-3
CASRGTGIRADTQYF
TGTGCCAGCAGGGGAACAGGGATTCGGGCAGATACGCAGTATTTT
>.|TRBV10-2|TRBD2|TRBJ2-5
CASSETRTSGGAETQYF
TGCGCCAGCAGTGAGACTCGGACTAGCGGGGGGGCGGAGACCCAGTACTTC
>.|TRBV29-1|.|TRBJ2-3
CSLSITDTQYF
TGCAGCCTTTCTATCACAGATACGCAGTATTTT
>.|TRBV7-2|.|TRBJ1-3
CASSQGRYSTSGNTIYF
TGTGCCAGCAGCCAGGGGCGGTACAGCACCTCTGGAAACACCATATATTTT
>.|TRBV21-1|.|TRBJ1-2
CARLGGGAFYGYTF
TGTGCCAGACTCGGGGGGGGCGCCTTCTATGGCTACACCTTC
>few|TRBV7-8|.|TRBJ2-2
CASSPTGSPFTGELFF
TGTGCCAGCAGCCCCACAGGGTCCCCTTTCACCGGGGAGCTGTTTTTT
>.|TRBV19|.|TRBJ1-1
CASSIHPMNTEAFF
TGTGCCAGTAGCATTCACCCCATGAACACTGAAGCTTTCTTT
>.|TRBV6-2/TRBV6-3|.|TRBJ1-5
CASSSTLGGSNQPQHF
TGTGCCAGCAGTTCGACCTTGGGAGGTAGCAATCAGCCCCAGCATTTT
>.|TRBV10-3|.|TRBJ2-2
CAISERANTGELFF
TGTGCCATCAGTGAGAGGGCGAACACCGGGGAGCTGTTTTTT
>.|TRBV5-1|.|TRBJ2-3
CASRLSSITDTQYF
TGCGCCAGCAGGCTTTCCAGCATCACAGATACGCAGTATTTT
>.|TRBV28|TRBD1|TRBJ1-2
CASSSVPGQGRGYTF
TGTGCCAGCAGTTCCGTCCCGGGACAGGGCCGAGGCTACACCTTC
>.|TRBV10-3|TRBD1|TRBJ2-2
CATGGQGATGELFF
TGTGCCACCGGAGGGCAGGGGGCCACCGGGGAGCTGTTTTTT
>.|TRBV24-1|TRBD1|TRBJ2-3
CATSGDRGSDTQYF
TGTGCCACCAGTGGCGACAGGGGAAGCGATACGCAGTATTTT
>once|TRBV5-6|.|TRBJ1-1
CASSFSSNEAFF
TGTGCCAGCAGCTTTTCTTCAAATGAAGCTTTCTTT